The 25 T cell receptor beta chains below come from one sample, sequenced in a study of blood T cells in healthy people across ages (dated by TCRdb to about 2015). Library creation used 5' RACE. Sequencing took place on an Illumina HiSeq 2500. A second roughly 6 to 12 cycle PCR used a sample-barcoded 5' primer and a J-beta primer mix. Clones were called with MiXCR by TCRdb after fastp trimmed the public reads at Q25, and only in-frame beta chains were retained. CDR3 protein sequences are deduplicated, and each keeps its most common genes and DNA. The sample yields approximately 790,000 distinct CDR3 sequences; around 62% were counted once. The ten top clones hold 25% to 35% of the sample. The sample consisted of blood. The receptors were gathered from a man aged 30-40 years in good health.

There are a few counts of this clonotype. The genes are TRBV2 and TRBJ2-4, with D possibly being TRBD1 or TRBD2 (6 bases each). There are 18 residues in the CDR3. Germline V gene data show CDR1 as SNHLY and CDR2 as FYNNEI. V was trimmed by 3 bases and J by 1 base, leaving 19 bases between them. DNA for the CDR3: TGTGCCAGCAGTGAGGTGGGGGGCCCCACTATGGCCAAAAACATTCAGTACTTC. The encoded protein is CASSEVGGPTMAKNIQYF. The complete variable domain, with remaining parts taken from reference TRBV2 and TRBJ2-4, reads EPEVTQTPSHQVTQMGQEVILRCVPISNHLYFYWYRQILGQKVEFLVSFYNNEISEKSEIFDDQFSVERPDGSNFTLKIRSTKLEDSAMYFCASSEVGGPTMAKNIQYFGAGTRLSVL.

Here the CDR3 reads CASSLRDRPYNEQFF. The CDR3 DNA follows: TGTGCCAGCAGCCTCCGGGACAGGCCGTACAATGAGCAGTTCTTC. This sequence joins TRBV7-8 and TRBJ2-1; 8 bases match TRBD1. CDR1 and CDR2 (germline): SGHVS, FQNEAQ. The CDR3 is 15 residues long. Unmatched junction bases numbered 7, after V lost 5 bases and J lost 4 bases.

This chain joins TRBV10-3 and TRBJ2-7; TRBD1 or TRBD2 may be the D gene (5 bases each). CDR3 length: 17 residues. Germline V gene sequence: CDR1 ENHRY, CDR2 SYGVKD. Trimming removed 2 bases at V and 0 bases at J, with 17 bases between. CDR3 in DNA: TGTGCCATCAGTGAGCCCGGGACCGATCGCATCTCCTACGAGCAGTACTTC. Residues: CAISEPGTDRISYEQYF.

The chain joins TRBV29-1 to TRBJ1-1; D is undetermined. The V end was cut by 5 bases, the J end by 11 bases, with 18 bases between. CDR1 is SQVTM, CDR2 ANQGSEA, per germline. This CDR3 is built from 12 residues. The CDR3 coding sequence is TGCAGCGTTTCCCCGAGGGAAGGATCGGCTTTCTTT. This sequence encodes CSVSPREGSAFF.

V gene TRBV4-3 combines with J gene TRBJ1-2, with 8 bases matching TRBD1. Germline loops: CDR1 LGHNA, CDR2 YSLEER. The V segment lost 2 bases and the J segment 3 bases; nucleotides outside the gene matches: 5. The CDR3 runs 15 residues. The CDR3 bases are TGCGCCAGCAGCCAAACAGGGGGAGGGTACTATGGCTACACCTTC. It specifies CASSQTGGGYYGYTF.

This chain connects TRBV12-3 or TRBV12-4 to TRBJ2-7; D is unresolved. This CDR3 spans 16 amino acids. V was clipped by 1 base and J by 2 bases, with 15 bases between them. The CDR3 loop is CASSLGPVVLTYEQYF. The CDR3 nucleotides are TGTGCCAGCAGTTTAGGGCCCGTAGTCCTTACCTACGAGCAGTACTTC.

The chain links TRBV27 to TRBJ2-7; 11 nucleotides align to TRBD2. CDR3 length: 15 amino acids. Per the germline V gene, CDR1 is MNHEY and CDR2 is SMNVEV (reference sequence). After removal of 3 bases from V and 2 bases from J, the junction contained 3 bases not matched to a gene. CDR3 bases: TGTGCCAGCAGTTTTTTTAGCGGGGGGGCCTACGAGCAGTACTTC. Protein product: CASSFFSGGAYEQYF.

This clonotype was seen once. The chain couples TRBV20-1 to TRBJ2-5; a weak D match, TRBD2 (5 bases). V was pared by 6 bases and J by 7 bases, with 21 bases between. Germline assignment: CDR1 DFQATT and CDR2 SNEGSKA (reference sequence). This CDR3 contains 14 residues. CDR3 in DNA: TGCAGTGCGACCTTGACTGGAGGTGTTGGGACCCAGTACTTC. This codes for CSATLTGGVGTQYF.

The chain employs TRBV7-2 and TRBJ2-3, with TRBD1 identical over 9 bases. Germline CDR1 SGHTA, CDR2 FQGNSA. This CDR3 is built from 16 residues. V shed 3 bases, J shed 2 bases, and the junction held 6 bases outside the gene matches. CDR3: CASSFPGQGSTDTQYF. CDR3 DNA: TGTGCCAGCAGCTTTCCGGGACAGGGATCCACAGATACGCAGTATTTT.

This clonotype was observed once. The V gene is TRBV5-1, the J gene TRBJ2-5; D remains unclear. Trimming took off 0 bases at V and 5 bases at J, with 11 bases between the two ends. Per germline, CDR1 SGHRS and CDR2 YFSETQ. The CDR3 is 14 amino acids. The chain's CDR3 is CASSLGTEGETQYF. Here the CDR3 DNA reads TGCGCCAGCAGCTTGGGTACCGAAGGGGAGACCCAGTACTTC. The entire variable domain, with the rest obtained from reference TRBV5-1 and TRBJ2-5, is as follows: KAGVTQTPRYLIKTRGQQVTLSCSPISGHRSVSWYQQTPGQGLQFLFEYFSETQRNKGNFPGRFSGRQFSNSRSEMNVSTLELGDSALYLCASSLGTEGETQYFGPGTRLLVL.

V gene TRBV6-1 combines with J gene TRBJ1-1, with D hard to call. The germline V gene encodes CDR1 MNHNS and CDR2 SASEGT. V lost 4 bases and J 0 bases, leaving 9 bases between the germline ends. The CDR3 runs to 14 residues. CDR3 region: CASSVYTLNTEAFF. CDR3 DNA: TGTGCCAGCAGTGTGTACACTTTGAACACTGAAGCTTTCTTT.

The CDR3 loop reads CASSAGPFYEQYF. The CDR3 DNA is TGTGCCAGCAGCGCCGGGCCGTTCTACGAGCAGTACTTC. The chain carries TRBV7-6 and TRBJ2-7, with D unclear. This CDR3 has 13 residues. Germline V gives CDR1 SGHVS, CDR2 FNYEAQ. The V and J ends lost 5 bases and 3 bases respectively, with 11 bases between them.

CDR3 sequence reads: CASSLTLSGYTF. Written as DNA, the CDR3 is TGTGCCAGCAGCTTAACTCTGAGCGGCTACACCTTC. The chain employs TRBV7-9 and TRBJ1-2; D is undetermined. There are 12 residues in the CDR3. V lost 2 bases, J lost 8 bases, and 9 bases lay in between. Germline loops: CDR1 SEHNR, CDR2 FQNEAQ (reference sequence).

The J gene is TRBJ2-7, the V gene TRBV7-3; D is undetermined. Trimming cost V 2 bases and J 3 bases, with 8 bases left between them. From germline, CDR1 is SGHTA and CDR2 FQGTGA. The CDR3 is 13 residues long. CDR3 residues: CASSLRQDYEQYF. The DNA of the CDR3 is TGTGCCAGCAGCTTACGGCAGGACTACGAGCAGTACTTC. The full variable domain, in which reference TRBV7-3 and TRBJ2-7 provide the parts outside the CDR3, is GAGVSQTPSNKVTEKGKYVELRCDPISGHTALYWYRQSLGQGPEFLIYFQGTGAADDSGLPNDRFFAVRPEGSVSTLKIQRTERGDSAVYLCASSLRQDYEQYFGPGTRLTVT.

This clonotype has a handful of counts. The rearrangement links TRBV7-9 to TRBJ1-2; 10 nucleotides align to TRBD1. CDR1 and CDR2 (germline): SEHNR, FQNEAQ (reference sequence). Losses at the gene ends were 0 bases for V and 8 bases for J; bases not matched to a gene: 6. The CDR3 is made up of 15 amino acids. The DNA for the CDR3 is TGTGCCAGCAGCTTAGCGGACAGGGGGGAAGGCGGCTACACCTTC. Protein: CASSLADRGEGGYTF.

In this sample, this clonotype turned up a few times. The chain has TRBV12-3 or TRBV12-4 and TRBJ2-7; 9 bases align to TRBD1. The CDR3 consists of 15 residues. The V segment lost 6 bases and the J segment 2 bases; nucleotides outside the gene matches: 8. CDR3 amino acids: CASRTGTGFPYEQYF. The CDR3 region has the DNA TGTGCCAGCAGGACCGGGACAGGGTTTCCCTACGAGCAGTACTTC.

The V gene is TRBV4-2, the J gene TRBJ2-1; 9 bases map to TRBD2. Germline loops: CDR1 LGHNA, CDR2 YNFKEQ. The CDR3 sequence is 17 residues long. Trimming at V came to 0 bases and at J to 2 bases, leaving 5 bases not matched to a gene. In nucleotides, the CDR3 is TGTGCCAGCAGCCAAGATCTTGAGCGGGGGGCCTACAATGAGCAGTTCTTC. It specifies CASSQDLERGAYNEQFF.

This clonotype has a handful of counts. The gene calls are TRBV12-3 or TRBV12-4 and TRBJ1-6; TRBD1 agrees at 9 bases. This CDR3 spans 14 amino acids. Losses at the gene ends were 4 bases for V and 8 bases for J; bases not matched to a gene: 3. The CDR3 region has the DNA TGTGCCAGCAGTTCCTGGACAGGGGATTCACCCCTCCACTTT. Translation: CASSSWTGDSPLHF.

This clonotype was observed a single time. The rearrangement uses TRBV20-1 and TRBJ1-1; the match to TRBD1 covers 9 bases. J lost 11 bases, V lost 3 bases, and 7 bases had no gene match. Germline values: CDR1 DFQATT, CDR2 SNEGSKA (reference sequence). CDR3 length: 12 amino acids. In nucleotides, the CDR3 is TGCAGTGCTAGGGATGACAGGGGGACGGCTTTCTTT. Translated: CSARDDRGTAFF.

The CDR3 is CASSPLAGLITSTDTQYF. Written as DNA, the CDR3 is TGTGCCAGCAGCCCTCTAGCGGGGTTAATTACTAGCACAGATACGCAGTATTTT. The chain has TRBV3-1 and TRBJ2-3, with TRBD2 identical over 9 bases. The V gene end was trimmed by 4 bases and the J gene end by 0 bases; junction bases not matched to a gene: 11. This CDR3 is built from 18 residues. Germline loops: CDR1 LGHDT, CDR2 YNNKEL (reference sequence).

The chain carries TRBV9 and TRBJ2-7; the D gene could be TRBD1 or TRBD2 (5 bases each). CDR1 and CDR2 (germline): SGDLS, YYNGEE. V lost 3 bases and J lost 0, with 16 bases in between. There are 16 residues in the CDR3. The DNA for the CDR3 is TGTGCCAGCAGCGCGACCCGGGACGCTTTCTCCTACGAGCAGTACTTC. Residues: CASSATRDAFSYEQYF.

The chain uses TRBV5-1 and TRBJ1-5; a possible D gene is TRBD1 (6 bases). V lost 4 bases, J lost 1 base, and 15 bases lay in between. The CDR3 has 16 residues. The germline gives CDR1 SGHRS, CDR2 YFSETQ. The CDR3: CASSEGGAKSNQPQHF. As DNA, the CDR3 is TGCGCCAGCAGCGAAGGGGGGGCGAAGAGCAATCAGCCCCAGCATTTT. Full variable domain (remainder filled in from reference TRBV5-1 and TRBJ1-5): KAGVTQTPRYLIKTRGQQVTLSCSPISGHRSVSWYQQTPGQGLQFLFEYFSETQRNKGNFPGRFSGRQFSNSRSEMNVSTLELGDSALYLCASSEGGAKSNQPQHFGDGTRLSIL.

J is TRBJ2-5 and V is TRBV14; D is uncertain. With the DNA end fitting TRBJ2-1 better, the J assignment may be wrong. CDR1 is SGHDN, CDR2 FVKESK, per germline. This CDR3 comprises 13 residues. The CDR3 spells CASSQTVQETQFF. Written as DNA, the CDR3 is TGTGCCAGCAGCCAAACAGTACAAGAGACCCAGTTCTTC.

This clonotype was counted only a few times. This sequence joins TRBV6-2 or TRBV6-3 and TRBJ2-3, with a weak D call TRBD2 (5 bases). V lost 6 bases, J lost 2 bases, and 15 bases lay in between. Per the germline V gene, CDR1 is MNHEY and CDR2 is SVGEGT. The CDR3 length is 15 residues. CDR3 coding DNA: TGTGCCAGCAGAACCCTAGAGAGGGCCACAGATACGCAGTATTTT. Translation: CASRTLERATDTQYF.

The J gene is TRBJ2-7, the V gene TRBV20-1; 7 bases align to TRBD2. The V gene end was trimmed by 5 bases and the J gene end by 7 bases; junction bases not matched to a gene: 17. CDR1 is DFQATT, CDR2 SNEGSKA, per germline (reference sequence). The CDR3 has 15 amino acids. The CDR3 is CSAALAEGGSWEQYF. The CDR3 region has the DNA TGCAGTGCTGCTCTAGCGGAGGGAGGTTCATGGGAGCAGTACTTC.